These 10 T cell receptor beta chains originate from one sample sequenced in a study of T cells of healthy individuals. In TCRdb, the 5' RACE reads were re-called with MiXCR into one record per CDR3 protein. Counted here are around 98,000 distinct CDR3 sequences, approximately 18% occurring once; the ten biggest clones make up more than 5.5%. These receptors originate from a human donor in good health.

CDR3 sequence reads: CASSLGLDEQYF. CDR3 bases: TGTGCCAGTAGTCTGGGACTAGACGAGCAGTACTTC. The chain couples TRBV19 to TRBJ2-7; 8 bases line up with TRBD2. The V segment lost 5 bases and the J segment 5 bases; nucleotides outside the gene matches: 2. Per the germline V gene, CDR1 is LNHDA and CDR2 is SQIVND (reference sequence). This CDR3 has 12 residues. The full variable domain, its missing parts supplied by reference TRBV19 and TRBJ2-7, is DGGITQSPKYLFRKEGQNVTLSCEQNLNHDAMYWYRQDPGQGLRLIYYSQIVNDFQKGDIAEGYSVSREKKESFPLTVTSAQKNPTAFYLCASSLGLDEQYFGPGTRLTVT.

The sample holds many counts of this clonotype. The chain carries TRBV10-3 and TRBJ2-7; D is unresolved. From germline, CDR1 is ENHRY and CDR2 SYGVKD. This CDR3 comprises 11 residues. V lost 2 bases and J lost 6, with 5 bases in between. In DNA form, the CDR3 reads TGTGCCATCAGTGAGGGAAGCGAGCAGTACTTC. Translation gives CAISEGSEQYF.

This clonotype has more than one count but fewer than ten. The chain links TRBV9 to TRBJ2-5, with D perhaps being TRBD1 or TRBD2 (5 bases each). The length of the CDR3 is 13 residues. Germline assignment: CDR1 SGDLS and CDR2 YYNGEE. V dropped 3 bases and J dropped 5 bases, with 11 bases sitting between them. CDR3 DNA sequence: TGTGCCAGCAGCGCGGGGCTGATGGAGACCCAGTACTTC. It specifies CASSAGLMETQYF. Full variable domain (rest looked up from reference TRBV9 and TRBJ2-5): DSGVTQTPKHLITATGQRVTLRCSPRSGDLSVYWYQQSLDQGLQFLIQYYNGEERAKGNILERFSAQQFPDLHSELNLSSLELGDSALYFCASSAGLMETQYFGPGTRLLVL.

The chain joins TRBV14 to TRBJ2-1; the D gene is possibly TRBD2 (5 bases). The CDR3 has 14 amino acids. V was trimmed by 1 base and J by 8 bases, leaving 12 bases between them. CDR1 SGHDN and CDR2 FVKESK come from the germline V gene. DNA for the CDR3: TGTGCCAGCAGCCAAGTCAGCGGCGGAGATGAGCAGTTCTTC. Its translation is CASSQVSGGDEQFF.

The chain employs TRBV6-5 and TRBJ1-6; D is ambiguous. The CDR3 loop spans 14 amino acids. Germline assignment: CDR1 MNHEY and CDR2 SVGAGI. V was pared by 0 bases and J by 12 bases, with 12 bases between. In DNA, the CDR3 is TGTGCCAGCAGTTACTCTCGCAGGAGAAGACCCCTCCACTTT. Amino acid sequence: CASSYSRRRRPLHF.

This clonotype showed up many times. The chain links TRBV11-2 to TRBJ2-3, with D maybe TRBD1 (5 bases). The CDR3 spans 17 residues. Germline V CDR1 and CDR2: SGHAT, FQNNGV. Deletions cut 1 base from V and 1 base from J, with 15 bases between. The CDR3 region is CASSLVGRTVGTDTQYF. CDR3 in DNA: TGTGCCAGCAGCTTAGTGGGGCGGACCGTGGGCACAGATACGCAGTATTTT.

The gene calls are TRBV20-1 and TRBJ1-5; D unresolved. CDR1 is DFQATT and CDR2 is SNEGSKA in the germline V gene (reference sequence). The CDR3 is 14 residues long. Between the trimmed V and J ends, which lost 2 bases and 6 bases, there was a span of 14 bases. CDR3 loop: CSARPNRESQPQHF. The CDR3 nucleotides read TGCAGTGCTAGACCTAATAGGGAGAGTCAGCCCCAGCATTTT.

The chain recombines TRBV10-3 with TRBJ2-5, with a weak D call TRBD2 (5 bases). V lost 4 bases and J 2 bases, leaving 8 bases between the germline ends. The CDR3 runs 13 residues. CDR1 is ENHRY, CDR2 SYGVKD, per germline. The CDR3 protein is CAISAREQETQYF. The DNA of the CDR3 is TGTGCCATCAGTGCCCGGGAACAAGAGACCCAGTACTTC.

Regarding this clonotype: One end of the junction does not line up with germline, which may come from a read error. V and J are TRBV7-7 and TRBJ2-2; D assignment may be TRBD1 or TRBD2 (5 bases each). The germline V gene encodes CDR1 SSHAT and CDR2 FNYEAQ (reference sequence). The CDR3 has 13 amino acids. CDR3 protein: CASSGQNTGELFF. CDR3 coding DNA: TGTGCTAGCAGCGGACAGAACACCGGGGAGCTGTTTTTT.

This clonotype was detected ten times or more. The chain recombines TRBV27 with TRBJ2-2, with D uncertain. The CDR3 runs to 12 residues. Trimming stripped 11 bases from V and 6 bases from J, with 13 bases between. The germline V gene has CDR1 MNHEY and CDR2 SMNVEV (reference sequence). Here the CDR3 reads CAGPCSSGELFF. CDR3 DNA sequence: TGTGCCGGACCATGCAGCTCCGGGGAGCTGTTTTTT.